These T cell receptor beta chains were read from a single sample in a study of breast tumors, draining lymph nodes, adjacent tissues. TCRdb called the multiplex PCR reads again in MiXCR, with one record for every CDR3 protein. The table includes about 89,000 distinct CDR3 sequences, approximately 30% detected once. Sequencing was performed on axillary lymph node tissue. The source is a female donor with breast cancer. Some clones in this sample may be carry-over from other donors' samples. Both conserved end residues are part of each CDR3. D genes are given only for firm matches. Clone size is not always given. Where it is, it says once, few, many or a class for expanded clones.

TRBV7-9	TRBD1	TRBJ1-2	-	TGTGCCAGCAGCGCCCCGGGACAGGGGGCTGATGGCTACACCTTC	CASSAPGQGADGYTF
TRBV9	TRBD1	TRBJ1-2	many	TGTGCCAGCAGCGTAGACCCCTCGACAGGGAACTATGGCTACACCTTC	CASSVDPSTGNYGYTF
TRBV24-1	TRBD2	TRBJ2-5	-	TGTGCCACCGCTGACCCGGGACTAGCGGGAAAACAAGAGACCCAGTACTTC	CATADPGLAGKQETQYF
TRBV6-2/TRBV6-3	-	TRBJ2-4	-	TGTGCCAGCAGCCTCTCCCAGTGGGAGCCCATTCAGTACTTC	CASSLSQWEPIQYF
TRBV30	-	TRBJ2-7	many	TGTGCCTGGAGTGGAACGTCCTACGAGCAGTACTTC	CAWSGTSYEQYF
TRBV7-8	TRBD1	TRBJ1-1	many	TGTGCCAGCAGCCCAGGGGGATTGAGCACTGAAGCTTTCTTT	CASSPGGLSTEAFF
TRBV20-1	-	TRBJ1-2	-	TGCAGTGCTGCTACAGATGGTGGCTACACCTTC	CSAATDGGYTF
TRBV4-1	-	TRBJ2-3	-	TGCGCCAGCAGCCAGAGGGGGGGCGGGAGCACAGATACGCAGTATTTT	CASSQRGGGSTDTQYF
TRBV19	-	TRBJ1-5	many	TGTGCCAGTAGTATCCAAGACAGCAATCAGCCCCAGCATTTT	CASSIQDSNQPQHF
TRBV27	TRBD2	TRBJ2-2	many	TGTGCCAGCAGTTCTCTAGCGGATCCCAAAAACACCGGGGAGCTGTTTTTT	CASSSLADPKNTGELFF
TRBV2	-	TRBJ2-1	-	TGTGCCAGCAATCTCCCGGACACCACCTACAATGAGCAGTTCTTC	CASNLPDTTYNEQFF
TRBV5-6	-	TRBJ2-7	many	TGTGCCAGCAGCTTGGCAGGGACCTACGAGCAGTACTTC	CASSLAGTYEQYF
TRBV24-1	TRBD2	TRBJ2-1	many	TGTGCCACCAGTGACCCTACACTAGCGGGAGAGGTCAATGAGCAGTTCTTC	CATSDPTLAGEVNEQFF
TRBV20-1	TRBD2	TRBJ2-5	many	TGCAGTGGGAGGGCTAGCGGGCACCAAGAGACCCAGTACTTC	CSGRASGHQETQYF
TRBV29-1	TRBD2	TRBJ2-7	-	TGCAGCGGGGGGGTGGCTAGCGGGAATAGTGAGCAGTACTTC	CSGGVASGNSEQYF
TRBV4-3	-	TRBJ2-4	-	TGCGCCAGCAGCCAAGGTTTCCAACCCGAGGACATTCAGTACTTC	CASSQGFQPEDIQYF
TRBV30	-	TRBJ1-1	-	TGTGCCTACAGGAGCACTGAAGCTTTCTTT	CAYRSTEAFF
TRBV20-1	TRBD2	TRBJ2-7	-	TGCAGTGCGGAAGGACTAGCGGGAGGGGTGGAGTCCTACGAGCAGTACTTC	CSAEGLAGGVESYEQYF
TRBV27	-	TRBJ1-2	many	TGTGCCAGCAGTTTACGGGGATGGGATGGCTACACCTTC	CASSLRGWDGYTF
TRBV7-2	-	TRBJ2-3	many	TGTGCCAGCAGCTTGTGGGACGGCACAGATACGCAGTATTTT	CASSLWDGTDTQYF
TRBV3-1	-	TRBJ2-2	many	TGTGCCAGCAGCCACAATCCCCGCGGGGAGCTGTTTTTT	CASSHNPRGELFF
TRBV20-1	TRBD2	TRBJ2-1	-	TGCAGTGCTAGTGGGACTAGCGGGGGGTATGCGCAGTTCTTC	CSASGTSGGYAQFF
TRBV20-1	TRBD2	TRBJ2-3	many	TGCAGTGCCCCACCACTAGCGGCTAGCACAGATACGCAGTATTTT	CSAPPLAASTDTQYF
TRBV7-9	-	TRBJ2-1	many	TGTGCCAGCAGCTTACGTGAGCAGTTCTTC	CASSLREQFF
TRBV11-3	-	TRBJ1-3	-	TGTGCCAGCAGCAAACGGCCCCGGGGCCTTGGAAACACCATATATTTT	CASSKRPRGLGNTIYF
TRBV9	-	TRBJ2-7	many	TGTGCCAGCAGCCCCCGCCCTAGCGTTTTCTACGAGCAGTACTTC	CASSPRPSVFYEQYF
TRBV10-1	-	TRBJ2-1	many	TGCGCCAATGTTATGTCCCAGGGCAATGAGCAGTTCTTC	CANVMSQGNEQFF
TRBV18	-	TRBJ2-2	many	TGTGCCAGCTCACCACCGCTCGTTCGGGAGCTGTTTTTT	CASSPPLVRELFF
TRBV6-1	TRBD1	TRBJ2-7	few	TGTGCCAGCAGTCAATCGGGCGGGACAGGGTCCTACGAGCAGTACTTC	CASSQSGGTGSYEQYF
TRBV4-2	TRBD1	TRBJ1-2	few	TGTGCCAGCGGCCGTGGACAGGGCAACTATGGCTACACCTTC	CASGRGQGNYGYTF
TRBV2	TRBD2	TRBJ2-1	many	TGTGCCAGCAGCGTTACTAGCGGGAACTTGAATGAGCAGTTCTTC	CASSVTSGNLNEQFF
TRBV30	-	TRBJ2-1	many	TGTGCCTGGAGTGTACGAGACCAGCAGTTCTTC	CAWSVRDQQFF
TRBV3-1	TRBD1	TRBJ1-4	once	TGTGCCAGCAGGGGACGGGGACAGGGGGTCAAAAAACTGTTTTTT	CASRGRGQGVKKLFF
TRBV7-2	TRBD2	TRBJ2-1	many	TGTGCCAGTCATGTTGGACTAGAGGATGAGCAGTTCTTC	CASHVGLEDEQFF
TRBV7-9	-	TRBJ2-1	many	TGTGCCAGCAGCTTACTGGCTAGCAGCAATGAGCAGTTCTTC	CASSLLASSNEQFF